This TCR beta chain originates from a study of T cell responses to AZD1222 COVID-19 vaccine. With respect to this clone: Its antigen is not known.

Only in-frame clones appear in the TCRdb table, and some are missing; sequencing was by immunoSEQ multiplex PCR. This sample has under 110,000 clones, with 90% found just once. Germline trimming cut 1 base from V and 2 bases from J; bases unmatched to any gene: 4. Germline CDR1 and CDR2: SGHTA and FQGNSA. The CDR3 runs 16 residues. General study points: Most donors were white British, females outnumbered males, and clonal diversity was possibly underestimated. Nearly half of spike-specific TCRs reportedly target variant regions that are unmutated in the B.1.351 and B.1.1.7 variants.

The receptor's source is an adult who received the AZD1222 COVID-19 vaccine. The rearrangement links TRBV7-2 to TRBJ2-2, with 7 bases matching TRBD2. This specimen consisted of peripheral blood, obtained 28 days after the second AZD1222 dose. The CDR3 DNA reads as TGTGCCAGCAGCTTAGTTCAGCGGGGAAACACCGGGGAGCTGTTTTTT. The encoded protein is CASSLVQRGNTGELFF.